Following are 6 T cell receptor beta chains from one sample sequenced in a study of blood T cell repertoires in COVID-19. Sequenced by immunoSEQ multiplex PCR; TCRdb stores in-frame clones only, minus some. The table records 140,000 to 150,000 clones, 81% of them present only once. Sequencing input: peripheral blood. These receptor sequences come from a human donor with acute or convalescent COVID-19. The donor label of this sample is uncertain.

The chain links TRBV27 to TRBJ1-5; TRBD1 matches at 7 bases. The CDR3 covers 14 residues. J lost 3 bases, V lost 6 bases, and 5 bases had no gene match. Germline CDR1 and CDR2: MNHEY and SMNVEV (reference sequence). The CDR3 protein is CASRPGTDNQPQHF. The CDR3 DNA is TGTGCCAGCAGACCCGGGACAGACAATCAGCCCCAGCATTTT.

The rearrangement joins TRBV5-4 to TRBJ1-1; 10 positions match TRBD1. CDR1 SGHNT and CDR2 YYREEE come from the germline V gene (reference sequence). The V segment lost 2 bases and the J segment 5 bases; nucleotides outside the gene matches: 6. The CDR3 is 15 residues long. The CDR3: CASSLPGQGRTEAFF. The DNA for the CDR3 is TGTGCCAGCAGCTTACCGGGACAGGGGAGGACTGAAGCTTTCTTT.

This clone was seen a handful of times. The chain is built from TRBV18 and TRBJ2-3, with TRBD1 identical over 9 bases. V lost 8 bases to trimming and J lost 3 bases; unmatched junction nucleotides: 6. Germline-derived CDR1 and CDR2 are KGHSH and LQKENI. This CDR3 spans 14 amino acids. The CDR3 spells CASHDRGFTDTQYF. CDR3 DNA: TGTGCCAGCCACGACAGGGGGTTTACAGATACGCAGTATTTT.

The J gene is TRBJ1-6, the V gene TRBV7-9, with 7 bases fitting TRBD1. The trim removed 1 base at V and 7 bases at J, leaving 4 bases unmatched. Germline V gene lookup returns CDR1 SEHNR and CDR2 FQNEAQ (reference sequence). The CDR3 contains 15 residues. In DNA, the CDR3 is TGTGCCAGCAGCTTAGAAGGGACAGTAAATTCACCCCTCCACTTT. Translation gives CASSLEGTVNSPLHF. Supplemented by reference TRBV7-9 and TRBJ1-6, the full variable domain reads DTGVSQNPRHKITKRGQNVTFRCDPISEHNRLYWYRQTLGQGPEFLTYFQNEAQLEKSRLLSDRFSAERPKGSFSTLEIQRTEQGDSAMYLCASSLEGTVNSPLHFGNGTRLTVT.

The chain links TRBV5-1 to TRBJ1-3; D unclear. CDR3 size: 15 residues. V lost 0 bases, J lost 3 bases, and 10 bases lay in between. Germline assignment: CDR1 SGHRS and CDR2 YFSETQ. For the CDR3, the DNA is TGCGCCAGCAGCTTGGAGTCGGTATTTGGAAACACCATATATTTT. Its protein is CASSLESVFGNTIYF.

As for this clone: It may be a read error: a sequence one base away is much more abundant. The sample carries other DNA sequences with the same CDR3. V is TRBV5-1 and J is TRBJ1-1; tentatively, D is TRBD1 (5 bases). Germline V lookup: CDR1 SGHRS, CDR2 YFSETQ. This CDR3 comprises 14 residues. Here the CDR3 DNA reads TGCGCCAGTAGCTTCCTAGGGGCCGGGACTGAAGCTTTCTTT. This gives the protein CASSFLGAGTEAFF.